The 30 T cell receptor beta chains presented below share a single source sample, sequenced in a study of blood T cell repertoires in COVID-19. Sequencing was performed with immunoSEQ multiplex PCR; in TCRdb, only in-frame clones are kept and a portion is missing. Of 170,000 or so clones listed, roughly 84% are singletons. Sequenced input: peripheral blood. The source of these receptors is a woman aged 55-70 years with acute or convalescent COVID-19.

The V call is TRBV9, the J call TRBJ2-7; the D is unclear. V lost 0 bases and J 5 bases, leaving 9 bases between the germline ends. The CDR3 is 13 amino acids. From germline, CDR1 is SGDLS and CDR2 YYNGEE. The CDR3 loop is CASSVDRANEQYF. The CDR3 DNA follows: TGTGCCAGCAGCGTAGATAGAGCGAACGAGCAGTACTTC.

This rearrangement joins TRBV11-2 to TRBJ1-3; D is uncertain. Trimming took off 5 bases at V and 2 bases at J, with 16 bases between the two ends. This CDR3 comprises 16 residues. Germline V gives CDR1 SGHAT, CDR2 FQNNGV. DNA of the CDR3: TGTGCCAGCAGCCCCCATGAGGGATCTACTGGAAACACCATATATTTT. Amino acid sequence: CASSPHEGSTGNTIYF.

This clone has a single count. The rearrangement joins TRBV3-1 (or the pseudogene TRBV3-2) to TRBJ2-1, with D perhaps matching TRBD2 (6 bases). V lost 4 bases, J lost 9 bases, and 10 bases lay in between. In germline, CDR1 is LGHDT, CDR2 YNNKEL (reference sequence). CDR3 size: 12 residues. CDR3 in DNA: TGTGCCAGCAGCCGACTAGGCGGTGAGCAGTTCTTC. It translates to CASSRLGGEQFF.

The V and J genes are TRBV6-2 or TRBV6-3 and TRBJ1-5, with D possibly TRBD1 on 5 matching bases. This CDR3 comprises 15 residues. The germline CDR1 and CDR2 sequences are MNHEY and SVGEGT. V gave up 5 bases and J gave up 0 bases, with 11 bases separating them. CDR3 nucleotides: TGTGCCAGCAGTGACAGCCGCTCTAGCAATCAGCCCCAGCATTTT. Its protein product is CASSDSRSSNQPQHF.

This CDR3 reads CASSTQVSNQPQHF. CDR3 bases: TGTGCCAGTAGTACCCAGGTTAGCAATCAGCCCCAGCATTTT. The chain has TRBV19 and TRBJ1-5; D is unclear. V was trimmed by 4 bases and J by 0 bases, leaving 7 bases between them. The CDR3 has 14 residues. The germline V gene encodes CDR1 LNHDA and CDR2 SQIVND (reference sequence).

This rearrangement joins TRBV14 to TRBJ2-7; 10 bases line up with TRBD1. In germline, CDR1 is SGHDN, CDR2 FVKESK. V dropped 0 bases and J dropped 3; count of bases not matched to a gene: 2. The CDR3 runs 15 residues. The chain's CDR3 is CASSQEGTGVYEQYF. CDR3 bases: TGTGCCAGCAGCCAAGAAGGGACAGGGGTCTACGAGCAGTACTTC.

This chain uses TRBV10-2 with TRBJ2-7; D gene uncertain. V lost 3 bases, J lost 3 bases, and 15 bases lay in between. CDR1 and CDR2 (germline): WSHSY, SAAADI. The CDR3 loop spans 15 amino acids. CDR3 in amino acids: CASSEIFLAVYEQYF. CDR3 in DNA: TGCGCCAGCAGTGAAATCTTTTTGGCGGTCTACGAGCAGTACTTC.

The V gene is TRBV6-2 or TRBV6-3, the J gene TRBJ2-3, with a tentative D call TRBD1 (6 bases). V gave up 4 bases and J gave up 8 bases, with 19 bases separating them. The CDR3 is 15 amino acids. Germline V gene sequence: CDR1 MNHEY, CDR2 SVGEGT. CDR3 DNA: TGTGCCAGCAGTTGGGTTTTACAGGGTAGTAGTACGCAGTATTTT. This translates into CASSWVLQGSSTQYF.

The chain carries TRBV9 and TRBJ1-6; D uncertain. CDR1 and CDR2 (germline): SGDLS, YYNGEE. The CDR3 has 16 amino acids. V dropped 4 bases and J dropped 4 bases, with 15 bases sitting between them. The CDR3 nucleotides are TGTGCCAGCAGCCAAGAAAACGGTCCTTATAATTCACCCCTCCACTTT. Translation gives CASSQENGPYNSPLHF. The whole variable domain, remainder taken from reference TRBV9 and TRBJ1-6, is DSGVTQTPKHLITATGQRVTLRCSPRSGDLSVYWYQQSLDQGLQFLIQYYNGEERAKGNILERFSAQQFPDLHSELNLSSLELGDSALYFCASSQENGPYNSPLHFGNGTRLTVT.

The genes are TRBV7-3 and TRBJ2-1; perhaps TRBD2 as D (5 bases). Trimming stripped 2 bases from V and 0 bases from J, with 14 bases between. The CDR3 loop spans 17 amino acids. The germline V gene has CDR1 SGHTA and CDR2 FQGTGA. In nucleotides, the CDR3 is TGTGCCAGCAGCTTACGGTCCGGGGTAGGCTCCTACAATGAGCAGTTCTTC. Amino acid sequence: CASSLRSGVGSYNEQFF.

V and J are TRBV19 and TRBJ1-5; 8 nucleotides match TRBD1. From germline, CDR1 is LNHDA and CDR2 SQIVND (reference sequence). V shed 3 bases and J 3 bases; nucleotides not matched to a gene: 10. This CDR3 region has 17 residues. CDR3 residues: CASSIGGRGRVNQPQHF. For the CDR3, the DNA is TGTGCCAGTAGTATTGGGGGCAGGGGGCGAGTCAATCAGCCCCAGCATTTT.

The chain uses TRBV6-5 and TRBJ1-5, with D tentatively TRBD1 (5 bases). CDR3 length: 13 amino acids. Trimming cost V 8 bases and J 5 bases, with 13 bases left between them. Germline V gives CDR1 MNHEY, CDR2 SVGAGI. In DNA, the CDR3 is TGTGCCAGCGGGGAGGGACTTTATCAGCCCCAGCATTTT. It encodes CASGEGLYQPQHF.

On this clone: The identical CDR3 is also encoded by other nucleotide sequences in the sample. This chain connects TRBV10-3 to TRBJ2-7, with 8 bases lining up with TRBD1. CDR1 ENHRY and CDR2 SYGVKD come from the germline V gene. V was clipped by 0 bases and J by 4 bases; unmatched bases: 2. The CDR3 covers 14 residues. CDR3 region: CAISESQGAYEQYF. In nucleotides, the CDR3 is TGTGCCATCAGTGAGTCGCAGGGGGCGTACGAGCAGTACTTC.

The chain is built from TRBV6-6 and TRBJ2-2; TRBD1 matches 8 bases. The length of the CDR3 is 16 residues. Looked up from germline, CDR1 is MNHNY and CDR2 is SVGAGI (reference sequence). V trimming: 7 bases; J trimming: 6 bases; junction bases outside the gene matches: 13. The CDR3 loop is CASILTGQGGSGELFF. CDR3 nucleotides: TGTGCCAGCATTCTTACAGGACAGGGCGGTTCCGGGGAGCTGTTTTTT.

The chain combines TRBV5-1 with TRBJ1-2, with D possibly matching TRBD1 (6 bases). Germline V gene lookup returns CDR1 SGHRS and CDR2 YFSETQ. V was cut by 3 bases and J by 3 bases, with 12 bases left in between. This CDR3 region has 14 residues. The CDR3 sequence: CASSSLPGDYGYTF. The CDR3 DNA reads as TGCGCCAGCAGCTCCCTCCCAGGGGACTATGGCTACACCTTC.

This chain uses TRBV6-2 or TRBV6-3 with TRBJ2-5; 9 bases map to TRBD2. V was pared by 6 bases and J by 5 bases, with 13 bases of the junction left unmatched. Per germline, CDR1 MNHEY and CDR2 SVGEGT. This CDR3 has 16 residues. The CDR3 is CASSTFKAGGPETQYF. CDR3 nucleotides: TGTGCCAGCAGCACCTTTAAGGCGGGGGGGCCGGAGACCCAGTACTTC.

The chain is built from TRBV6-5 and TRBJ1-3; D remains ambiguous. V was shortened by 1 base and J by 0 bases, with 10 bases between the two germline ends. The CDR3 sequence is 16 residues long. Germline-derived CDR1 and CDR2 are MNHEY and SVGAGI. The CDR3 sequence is CASSYFALSSGNTIYF. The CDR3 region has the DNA TGTGCCAGCAGTTACTTCGCCTTGAGCTCTGGAAACACCATATATTTT.

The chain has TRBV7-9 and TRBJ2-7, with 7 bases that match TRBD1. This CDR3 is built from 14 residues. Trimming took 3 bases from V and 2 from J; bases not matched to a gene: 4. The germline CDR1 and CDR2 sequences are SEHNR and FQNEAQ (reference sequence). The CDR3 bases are TGTGCCAGCAGCTTGGGGACAGATACCTACGAGCAGTACTTC. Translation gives CASSLGTDTYEQYF.

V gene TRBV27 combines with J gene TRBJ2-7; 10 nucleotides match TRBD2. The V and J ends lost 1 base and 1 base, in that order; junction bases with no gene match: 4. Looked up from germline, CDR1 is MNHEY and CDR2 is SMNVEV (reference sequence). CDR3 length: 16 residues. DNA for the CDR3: TGTGCCAGCAGTTTATTGGCTAGCGGGGGTTCCTACGAGCAGTACTTC. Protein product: CASSLLASGGSYEQYF.

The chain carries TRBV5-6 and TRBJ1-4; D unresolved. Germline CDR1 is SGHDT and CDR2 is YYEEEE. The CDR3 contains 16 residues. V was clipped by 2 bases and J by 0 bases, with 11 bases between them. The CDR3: CASSFGQLTTNEKLFF. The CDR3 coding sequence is TGTGCCAGCAGCTTTGGGCAGCTAACAACTAATGAAAAACTGTTTTTT.

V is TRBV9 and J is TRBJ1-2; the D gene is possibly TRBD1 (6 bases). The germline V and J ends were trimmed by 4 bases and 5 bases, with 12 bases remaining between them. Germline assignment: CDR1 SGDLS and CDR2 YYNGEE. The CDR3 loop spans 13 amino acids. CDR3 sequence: CASSHTGIYGYTF. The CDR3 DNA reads TGTGCCAGCAGCCACACAGGGATTTATGGCTACACCTTC.

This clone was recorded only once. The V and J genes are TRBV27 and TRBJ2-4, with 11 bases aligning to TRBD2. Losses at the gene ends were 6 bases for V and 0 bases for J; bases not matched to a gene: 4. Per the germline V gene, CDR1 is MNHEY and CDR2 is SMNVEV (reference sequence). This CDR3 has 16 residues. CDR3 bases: TGTGCCAGCAGCATTGGGACTAGCGGAGCCAAAAACATTCAGTACTTC. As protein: CASSIGTSGAKNIQYF.

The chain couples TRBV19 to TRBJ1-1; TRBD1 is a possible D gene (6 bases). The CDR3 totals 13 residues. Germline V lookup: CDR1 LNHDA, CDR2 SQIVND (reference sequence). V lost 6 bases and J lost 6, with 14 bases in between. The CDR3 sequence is CASSDRTVSEAFF. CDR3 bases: TGTGCCAGTAGCGATAGGACAGTTTCTGAAGCTTTCTTT.

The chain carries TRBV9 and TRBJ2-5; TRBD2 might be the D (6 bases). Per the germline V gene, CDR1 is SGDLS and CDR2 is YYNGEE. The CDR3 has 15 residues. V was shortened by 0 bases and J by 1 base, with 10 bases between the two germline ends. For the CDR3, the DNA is TGTGCCAGCAGCGTAGTGGGGACTCGCCAAGAGACCCAGTACTTC. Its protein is CASSVVGTRQETQYF. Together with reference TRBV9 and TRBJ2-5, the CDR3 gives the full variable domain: DSGVTQTPKHLITATGQRVTLRCSPRSGDLSVYWYQQSLDQGLQFLIQYYNGEERAKGNILERFSAQQFPDLHSELNLSSLELGDSALYFCASSVVGTRQETQYFGPGTRLLVL.

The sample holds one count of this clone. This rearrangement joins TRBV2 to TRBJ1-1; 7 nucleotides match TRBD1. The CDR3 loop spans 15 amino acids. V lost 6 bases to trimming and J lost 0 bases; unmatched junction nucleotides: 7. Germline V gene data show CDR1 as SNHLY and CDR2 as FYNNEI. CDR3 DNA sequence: TGTGCCAGCAGGGGGACAGCCAATCTGAACACTGAAGCTTTCTTT. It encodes CASRGTANLNTEAFF.

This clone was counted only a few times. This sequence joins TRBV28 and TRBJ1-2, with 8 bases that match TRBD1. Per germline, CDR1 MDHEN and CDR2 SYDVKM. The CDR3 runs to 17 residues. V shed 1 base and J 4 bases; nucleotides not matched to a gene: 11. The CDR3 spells CASSLYSPGTGPYGYTF. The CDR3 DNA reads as TGTGCCAGCAGTTTATATTCCCCGGGGACAGGTCCCTATGGCTACACCTTC.

CDR3: CASSIRTAEPLYEQYF. The CDR3 DNA follows: TGTGCCAGTAGTATTCGAACGGCGGAACCCTTATACGAGCAGTACTTC. V and J are TRBV19 and TRBJ2-7; D not resolved. Per germline, CDR1 LNHDA and CDR2 SQIVND (reference sequence). The CDR3 sequence is 16 residues long. The V and J ends lost 3 bases and 4 bases respectively, with 19 bases between them.

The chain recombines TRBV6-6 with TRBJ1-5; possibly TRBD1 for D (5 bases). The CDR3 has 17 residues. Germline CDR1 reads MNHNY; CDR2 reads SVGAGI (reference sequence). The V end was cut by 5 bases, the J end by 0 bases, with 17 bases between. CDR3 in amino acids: CASSPRGAGYSNQPQHF. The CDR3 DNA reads TGTGCCAGCAGTCCGCGGGGCGCCGGTTATAGCAATCAGCCCCAGCATTTT.

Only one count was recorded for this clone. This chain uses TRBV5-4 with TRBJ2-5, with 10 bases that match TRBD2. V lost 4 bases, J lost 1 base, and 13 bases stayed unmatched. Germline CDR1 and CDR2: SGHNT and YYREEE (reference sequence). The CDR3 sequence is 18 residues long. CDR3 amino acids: CASSGGPTRTSGQETQYF. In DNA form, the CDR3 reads TGTGCCAGCAGCGGGGGGCCGACACGGACTAGCGGCCAAGAGACCCAGTACTTC. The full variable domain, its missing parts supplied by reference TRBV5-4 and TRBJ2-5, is ETGVTQSPTHLIKTRGQQVTLRCSSQSGHNTVSWYQQALGQGPQFIFQYYREEENGRGNFPPRFSGLQFPNYSSELNVNALELDDSALYLCASSGGPTRTSGQETQYFGPGTRLLVL.

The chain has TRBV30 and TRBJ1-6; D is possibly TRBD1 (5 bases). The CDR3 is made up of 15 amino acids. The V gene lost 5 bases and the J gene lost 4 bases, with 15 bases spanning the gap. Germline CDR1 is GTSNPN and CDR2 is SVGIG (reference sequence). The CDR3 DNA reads TGTGCCTGGGGTCCGACAGCCGCGTATAATTCACCCCTCCACTTT. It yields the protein CAWGPTAAYNSPLHF.